These 15 T cell receptor beta chains share one sample of origin, sequenced in a study of B cell selection in AIRE deficiency. The regulatory T cell sort gate was CD4+CD25hiCD127low/negative. Assay used: immunoSEQ multiplex PCR; TCRdb lists only in-frame clones, some missing. The sample lists fewer than 15,000 clones, 93% occurring once. Sequencing was done on a sample of Tregs sorted from PBMCs. These receptors came from a human donor with AIRE deficiency.

The sample holds one count of this clone. V is TRBV4-1 and J is TRBJ1-3; tentative D call: TRBD1 (6 bases). The V and J ends lost 1 base and 5 bases respectively, with 30 bases between them. The CDR3 contains 21 residues. The germline gives CDR1 MGHRA, CDR2 YSYEKL. Here the CDR3 reads CASSQGGTGVGGAGGRNTIYF. In DNA form, the CDR3 reads TGCGCCAGCAGCCAAGGGGGAACCGGAGTGGGGGGCGCGGGAGGTAGAAACACCATATATTTT.

This chain links TRBV5-1 with TRBJ2-2, with D unclear. Germline V gives CDR1 SGHRS, CDR2 YFSETQ. V gave up 4 bases and J gave up 2 bases, with 6 bases separating them. This CDR3 comprises 13 residues. The CDR3 coding sequence is TGCGCCAGCAGCGGGATTAACACCGGGGAGCTGTTTTTT. Its protein is CASSGINTGELFF.

This rearrangement joins TRBV6-1 to TRBJ1-2; D is possibly TRBD1 (5 bases). CDR1 and CDR2 (germline): MNHNS, SASEGT. The CDR3 runs to 15 residues. Trimming left V 5 bases short and J 2 bases short, with 15 bases between. The CDR3 DNA follows: TGTGCCAGCAGTTTTTCAGGGTACACGAACTATGGCTACACCTTC. It codes for CASSFSGYTNYGYTF.

This CDR3 reads CASSLVPRGQGFSEGYEQYF. The DNA for the CDR3 is TGCGCCAGCAGCTTGGTCCCGAGGGGACAGGGGTTCTCCGAGGGCTACGAGCAGTACTTC. The V call is TRBV5-1, the J call TRBJ2-7; 10 positions agree with TRBD1. J lost 3 bases, V lost 0 bases, and 18 bases had no gene match. CDR3 length: 20 residues. Germline CDR1 is SGHRS and CDR2 is YFSETQ.

The CDR3 is CASSFASSGNYNEQFF. CDR3 DNA: TGTGCCAGCAGCTTTGCGTCCAGCGGGAACTACAATGAGCAGTTCTTC. The chain is built from TRBV7-2 and TRBJ2-1, with 7 nucleotides matching TRBD2. V lost 3 bases and J lost 3; bases outside the gene matches: 8. In germline, CDR1 is SGHTA, CDR2 FQGNSA. The CDR3 length is 16 residues.

CDR3 amino acids: CATSRGSGGRSGYTF. In DNA form, the CDR3 reads TGTGCCACCAGCAGAGGAAGCGGGGGGAGGAGTGGCTACACCTTC. This chain joins TRBV15 and TRBJ1-2; weak D call: TRBD1 (5 bases). Germline V CDR1 and CDR2: LNHNV, YYDKDF (reference sequence). Trimming stripped 1 base from V and 7 bases from J, with 16 bases between. The CDR3 runs to 15 residues.

The chain joins TRBV28 to TRBJ1-2, with a possible D match to TRBD1 (5 bases). Trimming removed 3 bases from V and 3 bases from J, with 8 bases in between. Germline V gives CDR1 MDHEN, CDR2 SYDVKM. The length of the CDR3 is 13 residues. The chain's CDR3 is CASSFGGDYGYTF. In DNA, the CDR3 is TGTGCCAGCAGTTTCGGGGGAGACTATGGCTACACCTTC.

The rearrangement joins TRBV9 to TRBJ1-2; D is unresolved. The V end lost 0 bases, the J end lost 4 bases, and 13 bases lay between the germline ends. This CDR3 is built from 15 residues. From germline, CDR1 is SGDLS and CDR2 YYNGEE. The CDR3 protein is CASSVAPGWSYGYTF. CDR3 in DNA: TGTGCCAGCAGCGTAGCGCCCGGGTGGAGCTATGGCTACACCTTC.

This chain joins TRBV13 and TRBJ1-1; 8 bases are a match to TRBD1. J lost 5 bases, V lost 5 bases, and 10 bases had no gene match. Germline CDR1 PRHDT, CDR2 FYEKMQ (reference sequence). The CDR3 length is 15 residues. CDR3 DNA: TGTGCCAGCAGCACCCCCGGGACAGGTGAAACTGAAGCTTTCTTT. Translated: CASSTPGTGETEAFF.

This sequence joins TRBV18 and TRBJ2-7; 9 positions match TRBD1. Germline assignment: CDR1 KGHSH and CDR2 LQKENI. The CDR3 loop spans 16 amino acids. Germline trimming cut 2 bases from V and 0 bases from J; bases unmatched to any gene: 5. CDR3 sequence reads: CASSPLGTGLSYEQYF. The DNA for the CDR3 is TGTGCCAGCTCACCATTGGGGACAGGGCTCTCCTACGAGCAGTACTTC.

This clone was recorded once. The CDR3 DNA reads TGTGCCAGTAGTCCCGGGACAGGGAGACATGGCTACACCTTC. It codes for CASSPGTGRHGYTF. The rearrangement uses TRBV19 and TRBJ1-2; the match to TRBD1 covers 9 bases. In germline, CDR1 is LNHDA, CDR2 SQIVND (reference sequence). J lost 6 bases, V lost 5 bases, and 7 bases had no gene match. This CDR3 spans 14 amino acids.

The chain joins TRBV6-5 to TRBJ2-6; D remains unclear. V lost 2 bases, J lost 0 bases, and 2 bases lay in between. The CDR3 length is 14 residues. CDR1 and CDR2 (germline): MNHEY, SVGAGI. The CDR3 region is CASSYNSGANVLTF. DNA of the CDR3: TGTGCCAGCAGTTACAACTCTGGGGCCAACGTCCTGACTTTC.

The gene calls are TRBV5-4 and TRBJ2-5, with unresolved D. V shed 4 bases and J shed 1 base, with 14 bases lying between them. The CDR3 spans 15 residues. The V gene's germline CDR1 is SGHNT and CDR2 YYREEE (reference sequence). CDR3 nucleotide sequence: TGTGCCAGCAGCCAAGAGAACAGACCCCAAGAGACCCAGTACTTC. Its protein product is CASSQENRPQETQYF.

This chain joins TRBV5-4 and TRBJ1-2; possibly TRBD1 for D (6 bases). The CDR3 consists of 16 residues. Trimming left V 4 bases short and J 6 bases short, with 22 bases between. Per the germline V gene, CDR1 is SGHNT and CDR2 is YYREEE (reference sequence). In DNA, the CDR3 is TGTGCCAGCAGCCTTGGGGGGGGCACGTCCAGGAATGGCTACACCTTC. It encodes CASSLGGGTSRNGYTF.

The V call is TRBV7-2, the J call TRBJ2-3; 8 bases agree with TRBD2. The V gene's germline CDR1 is SGHTA and CDR2 FQGNSA. The CDR3 runs to 16 residues. Unmatched junction bases numbered 5, after V lost 1 base and J lost 2 bases. CDR3 nucleotides: TGTGCCAGCAGCTTAGATGTTAGCGGGAACACAGATACGCAGTATTTT. It encodes CASSLDVSGNTDTQYF.